These 3 T cell receptor beta chains came from one sample sequenced in a study of shared clonotypes between healthy human individuals. Sequenced by immunoSEQ multiplex PCR; TCRdb stores in-frame clones only, minus some. The table has about 490,000 clones, around 80% seen once; the top ten hold 10% to 15%. Sequencing was done on a sample of PBMCs. The receptors here all came from a woman between 40 and 50 years old in good health. Some clones in this sample may be carry-over from other donors' samples.

In regard to this clone: The same CDR3 also results from other DNA sequences found in this sample. The chain carries TRBV18 and TRBJ2-1; D is ambiguous. The CDR3 is 11 residues long. Germline CDR1 is KGHSH and CDR2 is LQKENI. Trimming took 3 bases from V and 3 from J, leaving 0 bases between them. The CDR3 loop is CASSPYNEQFF. The CDR3 DNA reads as TGTGCCAGCTCACCCTACAATGAGCAGTTCTTC.

About this clone: At one end the junction does not follow the germline gene, possibly because of a read error. The V call is TRBV2, the J call TRBJ2-5; D is unclear. Germline V gene lookup returns CDR1 SNHLY and CDR2 FYNNEI. There are 11 residues in the CDR3. As DNA, the CDR3 is TGTGCCAGCACAGTATCAGAGCCCCAGTACTTC. This encodes CASTVSEPQYF.

This clone appeared once. The CDR3 bases are TGTGCCAGCAGCCTCGGCCGGCAAGAGACCCAGTACTTC. Its protein product is CASSLGRQETQYF. The rearrangement joins TRBV7-7 to TRBJ2-5; D is unresolved. Germline CDR1 and CDR2: SSHAT and FNYEAQ (reference sequence). V was shortened by 5 bases and J by 2 bases, with 9 bases between the two germline ends. This CDR3 has 13 residues.